Below, one T cell receptor (beta chain) is given with its context. Its antigen remains unknown. This CDR3 is built from 16 residues. Germline V gene sequence: CDR1 MGHRA, CDR2 YSYEKL. Losses at the gene ends were 5 bases for V and 0 bases for J; bases not matched to a gene: 4. This entry comes from a study of beta chain features in type 1 diabetes. Study-level findings and limits: Naive, central memory and Treg TCRB repertoires appeared more alike in patients than in healthy donors. Resolution of whether HLA type affects TCRB rearrangement was not achieved here. PCR, the amplification step, might favor shorter templates, equally in patients and controls. Within each of all four CD4+ subsets, Type 1 diabetes patients had TCRB CDR3s that were moderately but significantly shorter.

The sequenced template was cDNA made from the entire isolated RNA. The data were produced by immunoSEQ multiplex PCR, yet TCRdb's version contains in-frame clones alone and is incomplete. This sample yields 200,000 to 300,000 clones, of which around 20% are seen a single time; about 0.027% belongs to the top ten. Sequencing input: naive CD4+ T cells from blood. The TCR comes from a woman in her forties with type 1 diabetes. The rearrangement links TRBV4-1 to TRBJ2-7, with 13 bases matching TRBD2. The CDR3 protein is CASSIRTSGSSYEQYF. The CDR3 region has the DNA TGCGCCAGCAGCATTCGGACTAGCGGGAGCTCCTACGAGCAGTACTTC.